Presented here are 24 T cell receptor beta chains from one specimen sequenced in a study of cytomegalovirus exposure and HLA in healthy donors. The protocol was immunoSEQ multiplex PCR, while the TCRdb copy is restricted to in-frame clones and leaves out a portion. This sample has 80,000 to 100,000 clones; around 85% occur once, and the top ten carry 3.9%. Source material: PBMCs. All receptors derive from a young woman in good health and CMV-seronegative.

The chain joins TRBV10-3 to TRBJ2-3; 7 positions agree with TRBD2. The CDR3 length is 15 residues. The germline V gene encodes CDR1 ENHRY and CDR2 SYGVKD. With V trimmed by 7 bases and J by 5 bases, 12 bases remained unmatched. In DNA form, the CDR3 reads TGTGCCATCAACCGATTTGCGGGAGAACTAGATACGCAGTATTTT. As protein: CAINRFAGELDTQYF.

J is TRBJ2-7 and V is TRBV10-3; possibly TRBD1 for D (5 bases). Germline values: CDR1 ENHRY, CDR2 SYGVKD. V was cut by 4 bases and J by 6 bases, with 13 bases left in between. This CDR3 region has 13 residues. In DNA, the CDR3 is TGTGCCATCAGTGGCCAGGGTAGATCCGAGCAGTACTTC. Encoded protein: CAISGQGRSEQYF.

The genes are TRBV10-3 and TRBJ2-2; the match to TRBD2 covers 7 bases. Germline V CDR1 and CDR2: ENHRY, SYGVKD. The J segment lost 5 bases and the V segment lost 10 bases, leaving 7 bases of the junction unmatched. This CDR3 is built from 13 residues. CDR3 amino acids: CATGGGSTGELFF. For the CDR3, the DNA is TGTGCCACTGGCGGGGGATCGACCGGGGAGCTGTTTTTT.

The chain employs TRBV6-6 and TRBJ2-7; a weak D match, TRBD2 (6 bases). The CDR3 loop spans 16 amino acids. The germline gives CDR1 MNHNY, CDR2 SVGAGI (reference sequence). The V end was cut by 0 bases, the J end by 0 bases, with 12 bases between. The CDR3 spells CASSYSGGESSYEQYF. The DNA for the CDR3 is TGTGCCAGCAGTTACTCGGGCGGGGAGAGCTCCTACGAGCAGTACTTC.

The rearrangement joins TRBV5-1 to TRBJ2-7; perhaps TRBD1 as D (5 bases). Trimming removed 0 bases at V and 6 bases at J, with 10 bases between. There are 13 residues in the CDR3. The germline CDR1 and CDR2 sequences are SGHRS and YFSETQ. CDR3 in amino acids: CASSLGTGPEQYF. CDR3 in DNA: TGCGCCAGCAGCTTGGGAACAGGACCCGAGCAGTACTTC.

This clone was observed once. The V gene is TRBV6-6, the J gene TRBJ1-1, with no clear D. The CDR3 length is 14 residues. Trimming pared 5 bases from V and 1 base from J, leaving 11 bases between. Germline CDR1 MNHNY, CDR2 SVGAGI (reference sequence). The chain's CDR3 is CASSLDTRNTEAFF. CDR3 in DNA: TGTGCCAGCAGTCTTGACACCCGGAACACTGAAGCTTTCTTT.

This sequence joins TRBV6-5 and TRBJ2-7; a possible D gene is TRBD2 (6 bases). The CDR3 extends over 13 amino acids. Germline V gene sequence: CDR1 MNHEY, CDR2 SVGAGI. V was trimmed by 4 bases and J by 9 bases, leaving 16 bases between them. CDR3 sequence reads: CASSWDRGIGQYF. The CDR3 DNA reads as TGTGCCAGCAGTTGGGACCGGGGGATCGGGCAGTACTTC.

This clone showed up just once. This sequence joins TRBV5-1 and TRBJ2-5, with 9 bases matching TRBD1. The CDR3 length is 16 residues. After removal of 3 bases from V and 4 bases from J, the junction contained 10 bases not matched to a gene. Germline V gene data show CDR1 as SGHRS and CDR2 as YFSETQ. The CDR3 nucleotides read TGCGCCAGCAGCTCCCGATCGACAGGGGGTAGAGAGACCCAGTACTTC. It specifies CASSSRSTGGRETQYF.

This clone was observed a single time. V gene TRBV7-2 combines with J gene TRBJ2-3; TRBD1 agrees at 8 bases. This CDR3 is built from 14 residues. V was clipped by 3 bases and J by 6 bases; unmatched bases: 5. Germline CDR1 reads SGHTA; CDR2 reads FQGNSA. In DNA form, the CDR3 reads TGTGCCAGCAGCTTCGGACAGGGAACCGATACGCAGTATTTT. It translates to CASSFGQGTDTQYF.

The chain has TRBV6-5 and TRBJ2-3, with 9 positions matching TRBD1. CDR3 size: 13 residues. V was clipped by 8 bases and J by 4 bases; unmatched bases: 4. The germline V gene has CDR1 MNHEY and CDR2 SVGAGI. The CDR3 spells CASGTGPPDTQYF. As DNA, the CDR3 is TGTGCCAGCGGGACAGGGCCCCCAGATACGCAGTATTTT.

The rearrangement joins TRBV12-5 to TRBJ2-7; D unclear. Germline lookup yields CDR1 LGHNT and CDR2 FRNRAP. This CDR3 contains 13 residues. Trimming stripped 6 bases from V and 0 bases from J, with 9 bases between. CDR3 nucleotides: TGTGCTAGTGGCTATGACACCTCCTACGAGCAGTACTTC. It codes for CASGYDTSYEQYF.

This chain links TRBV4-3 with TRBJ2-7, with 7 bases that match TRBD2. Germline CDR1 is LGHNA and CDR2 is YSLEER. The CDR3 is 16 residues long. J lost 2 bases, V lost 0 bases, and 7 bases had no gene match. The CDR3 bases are TGCGCCAGCAGCCAAGAGTTGCCTAGCGGCGCCTACGAGCAGTACTTC. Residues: CASSQELPSGAYEQYF.

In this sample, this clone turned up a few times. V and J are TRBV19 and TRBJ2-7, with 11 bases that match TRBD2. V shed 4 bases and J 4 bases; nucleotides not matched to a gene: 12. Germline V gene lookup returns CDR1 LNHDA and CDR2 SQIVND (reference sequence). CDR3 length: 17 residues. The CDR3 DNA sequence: TGTGCCAGTAGTACCCCCCTTAGCGGGGGGGACAAGTACGAGCAGTACTTC. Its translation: CASSTPLSGGDKYEQYF.

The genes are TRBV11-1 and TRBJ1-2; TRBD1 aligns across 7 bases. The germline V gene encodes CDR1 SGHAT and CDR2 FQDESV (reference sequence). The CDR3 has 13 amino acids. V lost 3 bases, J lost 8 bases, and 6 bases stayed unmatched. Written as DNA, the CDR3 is TGTGCCAGCAGCTTTGAGGGGGCTGGAGGCTACACCTTC. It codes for CASSFEGAGGYTF.

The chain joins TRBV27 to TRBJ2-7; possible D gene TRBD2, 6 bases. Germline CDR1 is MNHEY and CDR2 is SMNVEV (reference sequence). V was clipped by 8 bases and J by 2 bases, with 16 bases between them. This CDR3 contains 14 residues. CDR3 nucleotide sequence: TGTGCCAGCGTCTCCCTGGGACTTCCCTACGAGCAGTACTTC. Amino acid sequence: CASVSLGLPYEQYF.

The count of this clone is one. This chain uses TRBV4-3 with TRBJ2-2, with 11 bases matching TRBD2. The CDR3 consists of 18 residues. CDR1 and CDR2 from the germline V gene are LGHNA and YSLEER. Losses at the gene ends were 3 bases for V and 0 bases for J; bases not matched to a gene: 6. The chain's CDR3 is CASSHETSGSANTGELFF. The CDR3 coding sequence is TGCGCCAGCAGCCACGAAACTAGCGGGAGCGCGAACACCGGGGAGCTGTTTTTT.

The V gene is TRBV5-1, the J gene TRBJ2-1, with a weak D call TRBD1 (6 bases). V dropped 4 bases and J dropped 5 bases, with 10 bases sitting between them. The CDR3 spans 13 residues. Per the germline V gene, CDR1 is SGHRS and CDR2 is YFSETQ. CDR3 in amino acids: CASSPTGHNEQFF. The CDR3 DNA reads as TGCGCCAGCAGCCCGACAGGCCACAATGAGCAGTTCTTC.

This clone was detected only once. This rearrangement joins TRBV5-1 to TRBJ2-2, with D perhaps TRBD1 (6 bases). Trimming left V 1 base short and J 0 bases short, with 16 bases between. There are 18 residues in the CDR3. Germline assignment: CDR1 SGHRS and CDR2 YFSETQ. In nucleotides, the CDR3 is TGCGCCAGCAGCTTGAGGGTTGGCCAGGGGACGAACACCGGGGAGCTGTTTTTT. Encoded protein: CASSLRVGQGTNTGELFF.

CDR3 coding DNA: TGCGCCAGCAGCTCGACAGGGAGCGGGACTAATGAAAAACTGTTTTTT. Amino acids: CASSSTGSGTNEKLFF. V gene TRBV5-1 combines with J gene TRBJ1-4; TRBD1 matches at 7 bases. The CDR3 runs to 16 residues. Germline V lookup: CDR1 SGHRS, CDR2 YFSETQ. V trimming: 3 bases; J trimming: 2 bases; junction bases outside the gene matches: 7.

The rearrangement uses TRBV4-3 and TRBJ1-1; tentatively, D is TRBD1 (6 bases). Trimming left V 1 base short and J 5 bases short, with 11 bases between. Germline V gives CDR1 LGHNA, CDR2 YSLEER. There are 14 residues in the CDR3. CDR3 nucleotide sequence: TGCGCCAGCAGCCAAGTACAGGGTGAGACTGAAGCTTTCTTT. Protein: CASSQVQGETEAFF.

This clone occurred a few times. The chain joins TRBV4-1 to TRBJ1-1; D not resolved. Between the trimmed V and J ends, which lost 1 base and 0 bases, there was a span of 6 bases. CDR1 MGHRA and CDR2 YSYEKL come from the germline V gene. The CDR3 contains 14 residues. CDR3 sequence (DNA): TGCGCCAGCAGCCAAGTACCTATGAACACTGAAGCTTTCTTT. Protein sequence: CASSQVPMNTEAFF.

The chain's CDR3 is CASSGRDRGNEKLFF. The CDR3, as DNA: TGTGCCAGCAGTGGTCGGGACAGGGGTAATGAAAAACTGTTTTTT. This chain uses TRBV6-1 with TRBJ1-4; 10 bases align to TRBD1. The CDR3 runs to 15 residues. The junction had 3 bases not matched to a gene; V was cut back by 4 bases and J by 4 bases. Germline V lookup: CDR1 MNHNS, CDR2 SASEGT.

The CDR3 loop reads CASSPGTGENYGYTF. The CDR3 DNA follows: TGTGCCAGCAGTCCCGGGACAGGGGAGAACTATGGCTACACCTTC. The J gene is TRBJ1-2, the V gene TRBV6-4; TRBD1 agrees at 10 bases. CDR1 and CDR2 from the germline V gene are MRHNA and SNTAGT. The CDR3 has 15 residues. Trimming took 5 bases from V and 2 from J; bases not matched to a gene: 5.

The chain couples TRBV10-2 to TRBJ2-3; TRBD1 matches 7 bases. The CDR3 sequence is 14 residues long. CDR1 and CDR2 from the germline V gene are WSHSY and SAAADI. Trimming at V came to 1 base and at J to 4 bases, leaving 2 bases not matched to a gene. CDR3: CASSEWQGADTQYF. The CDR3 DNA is TGCGCCAGCAGTGAGTGGCAGGGGGCAGATACGCAGTATTTT.